This T cell receptor (beta chain) was recorded in a study of T cell responses to AZD1222 COVID-19 vaccine. Concerning this clone: Its antigen is undetermined.

Researchers grouped second doses given at about 4 or about 12 weeks into one pool. General observations from the study: Nearly half of the spike-specific TCRs reportedly recognize variant regions that carry no mutations. None of the repertoires were sampled until the peak T cell response had passed. Two AZD1222 administrations were followed by greater Spike-specific TCR breadth and depth.

The germline gives CDR1 MNHEY, CDR2 SVGAGI. Trimming stripped 5 bases from V and 4 bases from J, with 9 bases between. This CDR3 is built from 13 residues. Here immunoSEQ multiplex PCR was the method, and the copy in TCRdb shows in-frame clones only, minus some. Of around 120,000 clones detected, roughly 84% appear once; the ten largest clones hold about 28%. The sample was peripheral blood, taken 28 days after the second AZD1222 dose. This TCR was sampled from an adult who received the AZD1222 COVID-19 vaccine. This chain joins TRBV6-5 and TRBJ1-5; the D is unclear. The CDR3 spells CASSLLGNQPQHF. The CDR3 DNA is TGTGCCAGCAGTCTCCTGGGAAATCAGCCCCAGCATTTT.